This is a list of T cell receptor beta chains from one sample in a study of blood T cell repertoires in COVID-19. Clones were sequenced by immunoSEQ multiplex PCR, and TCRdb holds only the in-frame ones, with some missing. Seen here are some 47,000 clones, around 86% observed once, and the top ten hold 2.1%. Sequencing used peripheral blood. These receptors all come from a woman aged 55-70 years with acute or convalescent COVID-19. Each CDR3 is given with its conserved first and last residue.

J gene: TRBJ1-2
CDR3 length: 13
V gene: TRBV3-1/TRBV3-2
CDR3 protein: CASSPDRYYGYTF

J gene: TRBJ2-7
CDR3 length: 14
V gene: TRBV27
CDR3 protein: CASGRQGPSYEQYF

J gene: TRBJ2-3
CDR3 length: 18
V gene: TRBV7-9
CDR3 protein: CASSLGSSGRGRGDTQYF

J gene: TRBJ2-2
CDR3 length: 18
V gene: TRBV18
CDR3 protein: CASSPGQRTLFGTGELFF

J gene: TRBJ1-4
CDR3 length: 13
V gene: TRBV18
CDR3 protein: CASSLQGREKLFF

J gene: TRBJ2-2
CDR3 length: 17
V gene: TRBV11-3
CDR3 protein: CASSLGSGRSNTGELFF

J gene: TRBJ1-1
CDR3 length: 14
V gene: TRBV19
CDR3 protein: CASNDRGVNTEAFF

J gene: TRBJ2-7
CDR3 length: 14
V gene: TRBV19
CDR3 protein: CASSIGTGMNEQYF

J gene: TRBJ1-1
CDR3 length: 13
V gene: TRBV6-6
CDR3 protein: CASTTGKNTEAFF

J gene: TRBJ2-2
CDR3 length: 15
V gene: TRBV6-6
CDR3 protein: CASSRTDRFNGELFF

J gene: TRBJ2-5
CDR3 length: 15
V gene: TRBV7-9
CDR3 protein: CASSPDGLPQETQYF

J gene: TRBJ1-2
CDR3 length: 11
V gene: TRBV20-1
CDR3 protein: CSANTVNGYTF

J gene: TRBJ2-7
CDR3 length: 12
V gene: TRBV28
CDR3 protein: CASRPRAYEQYF

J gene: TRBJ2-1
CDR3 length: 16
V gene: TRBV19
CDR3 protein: CASSITRGLAGNEQFF

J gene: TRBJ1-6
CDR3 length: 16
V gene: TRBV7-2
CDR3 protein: CASSFQVSLRGSPLHF

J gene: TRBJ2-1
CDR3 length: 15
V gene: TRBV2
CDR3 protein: CASSDPSGGAFEQFF